Below are 9 T cell receptor beta chains sequenced from a single sample in a study of cytotoxic CD8 clonotypes in ibrutinib-treated CLL. Method: immunoSEQ multiplex PCR; TCRdb's copy keeps in-frame clones and lacks some. The table includes a few hundred thousand clones, roughly 79% detected once. This specimen was PBMCs, taken before ibrutinib treatment. Receptor source: a human donor with chronic lymphocytic leukemia.

The gene calls are TRBV5-1 and TRBJ2-2; 7 bases line up with TRBD2. The germline gives CDR1 SGHRS, CDR2 YFSETQ. The CDR3 totals 16 residues. Germline trimming cut 5 bases from V and 1 base from J; bases unmatched to any gene: 8. The CDR3 loop reads CASRREAGVNTGELFF. In DNA, the CDR3 is TGCGCCAGCAGGCGAGAGGCGGGAGTGAACACCGGGGAGCTGTTTTTT.

The chain links TRBV11-2 to TRBJ2-3; 9 nucleotides align to TRBD2. Trimming removed 1 base from V and 0 bases from J; junction bases left unmatched: 5. This CDR3 comprises 17 residues. Germline CDR1 SGHAT, CDR2 FQNNGV. CDR3 in amino acids: CASSLGASGASTDTQYF. The CDR3 nucleotides read TGTGCCAGCAGCTTAGGGGCTAGCGGGGCTAGCACAGATACGCAGTATTTT. The complete variable domain, with remaining parts taken from reference TRBV11-2 and TRBJ2-3, reads EAGVAQSPRYKIIEKRQSVAFWCNPISGHATLYWYQQILGQGPKLLIQFQNNGVVDDSQLPKDRFSAERLKGVDSTLKIQPAKLEDSAVYLCASSLGASGASTDTQYFGPGTRLTVL.

The V call is TRBV9, the J call TRBJ1-3; tentatively, D is TRBD1 (6 bases). Germline CDR1 reads SGDLS; CDR2 reads YYNGEE. The V gene lost 3 bases and the J gene lost 0 bases, with 7 bases spanning the gap. The CDR3 covers 14 residues. CDR3 nucleotides: TGTGCCAGCAGCGAGACAGGCTCTGGAAACACCATATATTTT. Residues: CASSETGSGNTIYF.

This chain links TRBV10-3 with TRBJ2-7; no clear D. There are 14 residues in the CDR3. Germline lookup yields CDR1 ENHRY and CDR2 SYGVKD. V was cut by 2 bases and J by 0 bases, with 8 bases left in between. CDR3 region: CAISENSRSYEQYF. The DNA of the CDR3 is TGTGCCATCAGTGAGAACAGCCGCTCCTACGAGCAGTACTTC.

This rearrangement joins TRBV9 to TRBJ1-2; no definite D call. V shed 0 bases and J shed 2 bases, with 8 bases lying between them. This CDR3 region has 14 residues. CDR1 SGDLS and CDR2 YYNGEE come from the germline V gene. This CDR3 reads CASSVALSNYGYTF. The CDR3 DNA reads as TGTGCCAGCAGCGTAGCTCTCAGCAACTATGGCTACACCTTC.

This clone appeared a few times. The chain has TRBV9 and TRBJ2-3, with unresolved D. The V and J ends lost 4 bases and 0 bases respectively, with 18 bases between them. Germline CDR1 reads SGDLS; CDR2 reads YYNGEE. This CDR3 is 17 amino acids long. The CDR3 nucleotides are TGTGCCAGCAGCCCAGGTCGTACTACGATGAGCACAGATACGCAGTATTTT. It specifies CASSPGRTTMSTDTQYF.

The V gene is TRBV6-6, the J gene TRBJ1-2; 7 nucleotides align to TRBD1. Germline CDR1 is MNHNY and CDR2 is SVGAGI (reference sequence). Trimming took 5 bases from V and 2 from J; bases not matched to a gene: 8. CDR3 length: 15 amino acids. The CDR3 sequence is CASSTRTGLNYGYTF. CDR3 nucleotides: TGTGCCAGCAGTACCAGGACAGGCCTAAACTATGGCTACACCTTC.

The chain recombines TRBV7-2 with TRBJ2-1; D gene uncertain. The CDR3 is made up of 13 amino acids. Trimming stripped 3 bases from V and 15 bases from J, with 18 bases between. Germline CDR1 and CDR2: SGHTA and FQGNSA. In DNA form, the CDR3 reads TGTGCCAGCAGCTTGTATAGCTTAGGTCGGCCGTTCTTC. It encodes CASSLYSLGRPFF.

This rearrangement joins TRBV9 to TRBJ1-2, with D perhaps TRBD1 (5 bases). Germline-derived CDR1 and CDR2 are SGDLS and YYNGEE. The CDR3 is made up of 16 amino acids. The V end lost 6 bases, the J end lost 1 base, and 19 bases lay between the germline ends. As DNA, the CDR3 is TGTGCCAGCATGCGCCGGGGCCGCCTCCGTAACTATGGCTACACCTTC. Residues: CASMRRGRLRNYGYTF.